This T cell receptor beta chain was captured by sequencing in a study of blood T cell repertoires in COVID-19 (dated by TCRdb to 2018 to 2021). Study-level background: Samples from collaborators originated in the United States, Italy and Spain and spanned both the acute and convalescent phases of COVID-19. The material from the prospective study consisted of cDNA or gDNA derived from T cells, B-cell-depleted T cells, or PBMCs. Subjects who had been exposed to COVID-19, were actively infected with it, or had recovered from it provided the deeply sampled blood TCRbeta repertoires that made up the dataset. The repertoires were made available in a free public database intended to serve as a resource for research on the immune response to SARS-CoV-2. Samples came from the ongoing ImmuneRACE study (first 160 participants) plus 1,254 subjects from 6 global collaborators. Nearly every sample came with metadata listing a de-identified subject ID, COVID-19 status, age in years and sex. Where HLA class I and class II types were available, the types were taken from metadata supplied by the sample provider, not from assay-based typing.

TCRbeta CDR3 regions were amplified from genomic DNA by means of the immunoSEQ Assay, a bias-controlled multiplex PCR. The paper's processing steps were these. Nucleated cell counts per sample were estimated from amplification of reference gene primers within the assay. To quantify the absolute abundance of each unique TCRbeta CDR3 rearrangement, sequence reads were collapsed and filtered. For each sample, productive Simpson clonality was calculated as the square root of Simpson's diversity index across productive rearrangements. TCRdb stores this immuneACCESS table with in-frame sequences only. Part of the clones is absent; in the studies checked, under half of the shortfall reflects unresolved V genes, and no reason is known for the rest. V and J calls and clone size come straight from that table; D and trimming were deduced from the DNA. This sample has over 150,000 clones in its table, and 84% of those were observed once. The leading ten clones occupy around an eighth of the sample.

Overall study outcomes, separate from this receptor: The amount of clinical and demographic metadata varied by source and participant and was provided uncurated.

Collaborating institutions collected whole blood in K2EDTA tubes following their own protocols. For TCRbeta analysis, collaborator samples were shipped as frozen whole blood, as isolated PBMCs, or as DNA extracted from either sample type. On this clone itself: Its antigen is still unknown. No much larger clonotype is one base removed from it; base qualities were not supplied.

The sequencing sample was made of peripheral blood. The sequence came from a man aged 18 to 35 with active or convalescent COVID-19.

The DNA is TGTGCCAGAAAAGGGGGGGGTCCGAACACAGATACGCAGTATTTT. Protein translation: CARKGGGPNTDTQYF. The chain is made from TRBV2 and TRBJ2-3, with TRBD2 perhaps the D gene, on 7 matching bases. V and J lose 9 bases and 2 bases, and a span of 18 bases separates them. The CDR3 covers 15 residues, taking in both the cysteine and the phenylalanine. Left in the record is the CDR3 DNA by itself, 45 bases read in frame from the first base. The germline V gene encodes CDR1 SNHLY and CDR2 FYNNEI.